What follows describes a single T cell receptor beta chain. The antigen remains undetermined. The length of the CDR3 is 14 residues. J gave up 8 bases and V 1 base, and 4 bases lay outside the gene matches. Germline V gene data show CDR1 as MGHRA and CDR2 as YSYEKL. These data come from a study of cytomegalovirus exposure and HLA in healthy donors. Clones were read by immunoSEQ multiplex PCR, and TCRdb kept only the in-frame ones, dropping some. This sample yields some 100,000 clones, of which about 85% are seen a single time; approximately 4.5% belongs to the top ten. Study-wide results and limits: According to a subsequent analysis, TCR clusters identified in the first cohort showed a tendency to co-occur across the 100 to 150 validation repertoires. Three CMV-associated chains proved CMV antigen-specific in vitro.

The donors were in the roughly 110-subject validation cohort; that cohort was separate from the approximately 700-subject first cohort. The gene calls are TRBV4-1 and TRBJ2-1; TRBD1 aligns across 8 bases. This receptor was obtained from a man aged 18 to 30 in good health and CMV-seropositive. The sequencing sample was made of PBMCs. The CDR3 DNA sequence: TGCGCCAGCAGCCAAGGGACAGGGAGTCATGAGCAGTTCTTC. Its translation: CASSQGTGSHEQFF.